This T cell receptor (beta chain) was recorded in a study of blood T cells in healthy people across ages. Study-wide results and caveats: Diversity was higher, and naive CD4+ cells more numerous, in long-lived donors than in aged donors. TCR beta diversity, measured per million T cells, fell in a roughly linear way with age.

With regard to this clonotype: Its antigen is undetermined.

The V gene's germline CDR1 is SGHTA and CDR2 FQGNSA. This CDR3 contains 17 residues. Through a sample-barcoded 5' primer and a J-beta primer mix, a second PCR was run for roughly 6 to 12 cycles. Every cDNA molecule bore a tag from a template-switch adaptor containing 12 random nucleotides. MiXCR, applied by TCRdb to the 5' RACE reads, yields one record per CDR3 protein. Of 1.8 million or so distinct CDR3 sequences detected, about two fifths appear once; the ten largest clones hold 23%. Healthy Caucasians from Russia aged roughly 6 to 95 served as donors. V is TRBV7-2 and J is TRBJ2-7; 15 nucleotides agree with TRBD2. TRBJ2-5 explains the end of the DNA better; the J call may be wrong. Sequencing used blood. The clonotype comes from a human donor in good health. CDR3 nucleotides: TGTGCCAGCAGCGATGGACTAGCGGGGGGGTTGTGGGAGACCCAGTACTTC. Its translation: CASSDGLAGGLWETQYF.